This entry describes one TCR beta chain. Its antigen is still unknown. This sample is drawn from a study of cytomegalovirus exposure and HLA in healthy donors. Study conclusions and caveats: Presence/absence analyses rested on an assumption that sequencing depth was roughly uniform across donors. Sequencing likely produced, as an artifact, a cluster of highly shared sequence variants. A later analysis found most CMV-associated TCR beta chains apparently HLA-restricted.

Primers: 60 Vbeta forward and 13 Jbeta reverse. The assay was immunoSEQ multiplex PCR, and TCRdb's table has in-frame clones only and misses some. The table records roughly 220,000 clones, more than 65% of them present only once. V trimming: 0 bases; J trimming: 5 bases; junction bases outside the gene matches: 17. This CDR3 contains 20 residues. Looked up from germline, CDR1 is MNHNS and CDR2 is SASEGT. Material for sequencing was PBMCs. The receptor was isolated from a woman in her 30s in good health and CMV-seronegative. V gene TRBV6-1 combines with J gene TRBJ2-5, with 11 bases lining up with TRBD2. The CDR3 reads CASSEAVVLAGGQRRETQYF. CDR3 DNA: TGTGCCAGCAGTGAAGCGGTAGTGCTAGCGGGGGGACAGAGGCGGGAGACCCAGTACTTC.